Listed below are T cell receptor beta chains from one sample, sequenced in a study of spatial heterogeneity in lung cancer. TCRdb analysed the 5' RACE reads with MiXCR anew, one entry per CDR3 protein. The table records 80,000 to 95,000 distinct CDR3 sequences, under 9% of them present only once. The sample in question was PBMCs, obtained at surgery. The receptors originated from a male donor with early-stage non-small cell lung cancer. Both conserved end residues are part of each CDR3. D genes are given only for firm matches. Size tells how often a clone was seen (once, few, many) or the class of an expanded clone, and some rows leave it out.

CDR3 protein: CASRRDGRSYEQYF
CDR3 DNA: TGTGCCAGCAGGCGGGACGGGAGGTCCTACGAGCAGTACTTC
J gene: TRBJ2-7
V gene: TRBV28
clone size: .
D gene: TRBD2

CDR3 protein: CASSLSNWGSQPQHF
CDR3 DNA: TGTGCCAGCAGTTTATCAAATTGGGGCAGTCAGCCCCAGCATTTT
J gene: TRBJ1-5
V gene: TRBV28
clone size: many
D gene: .

CDR3 protein: CATNPSGRTPGELFF
CDR3 DNA: TGTGCCACCAACCCTAGCGGGAGAACTCCCGGGGAGCTGTTTTTT
J gene: TRBJ2-2
V gene: TRBV6-2/TRBV6-3
clone size: many
D gene: TRBD2

CDR3 protein: CASSYHPGEGELFF
CDR3 DNA: TGTGCCAGCAGCTATCACCCGGGTGAAGGGGAGCTGTTTTTT
J gene: TRBJ2-2
V gene: TRBV7-7
clone size: .
D gene: .

CDR3 protein: CSASGSGPTDTQYF
CDR3 DNA: TGCAGTGCGAGCGGGAGCGGTCCGACAGATACGCAGTATTTT
J gene: TRBJ2-3
V gene: TRBV20-1
clone size: few
D gene: TRBD2

CDR3 protein: CASSTTGRDQPQHF
CDR3 DNA: TGTGCCAGCTCAACTACAGGGAGAGATCAGCCCCAGCATTTT
J gene: TRBJ1-5
V gene: TRBV18
clone size: .
D gene: .

CDR3 protein: CASSLTGGQPTGELFF
CDR3 DNA: TGTGCCAGCAGCTTAACGGGGGGGCAACCCACCGGGGAGCTGTTTTTT
J gene: TRBJ2-2
V gene: TRBV7-3
clone size: many
D gene: .

CDR3 protein: CASSLIGRETQYF
CDR3 DNA: TGTGCCAGCAGCTTGATAGGGCGGGAGACCCAGTACTTC
J gene: TRBJ2-5
V gene: TRBV7-2
clone size: .
D gene: .

CDR3 protein: CAGGQDFTDTQYF
CDR3 DNA: TGTGCCGGAGGACAGGATTTCACAGATACGCAGTATTTT
J gene: TRBJ2-3
V gene: TRBV2
clone size: many
D gene: TRBD1

CDR3 protein: CASSYSRRSTYEQYF
CDR3 DNA: TGTGCCAGCAGTTACTCGAGAAGGTCGACCTACGAGCAGTACTTC
J gene: TRBJ2-7
V gene: TRBV6-5
clone size: many
D gene: .

CDR3 protein: CATTPDRLGGETQYF
CDR3 DNA: TGTGCCACCACCCCGGACAGGCTTGGGGGTGAGACCCAGTACTTC
J gene: TRBJ2-5
V gene: TRBV15
clone size: many
D gene: TRBD1

CDR3 protein: CASSKGQGVDTQYF
CDR3 DNA: TGTGCCAGCAGCAAGGGACAGGGGGTAGATACGCAGTATTTT
J gene: TRBJ2-3
V gene: TRBV2
clone size: few
D gene: TRBD1

CDR3 protein: CASSMIRSNQPQHF
CDR3 DNA: TGTGCCAGTAGTATGATTCGAAGCAATCAGCCCCAGCATTTT
J gene: TRBJ1-5
V gene: TRBV19
clone size: many
D gene: .

CDR3 protein: CASSPRDREKTQYF
CDR3 DNA: TGTGCCAGCTCACCACGGGACAGGGAGAAGACCCAGTACTTC
J gene: TRBJ2-5
V gene: TRBV18
clone size: many
D gene: TRBD1

CDR3 protein: CASSTDRLRANVLTF
CDR3 DNA: TGTGCCAGCAGCACCGACAGGCTAAGGGCCAACGTCCTGACTTTC
J gene: TRBJ2-6
V gene: TRBV5-6
clone size: few
D gene: .

CDR3 protein: CASSQGAENIQYF
CDR3 DNA: TGTGCCAGCTCACAGGGGGCTGAGAACATTCAGTACTTC
J gene: TRBJ2-4
V gene: TRBV7-3
clone size: many
D gene: TRBD1

CDR3 protein: CSARTDRGLNEQFF
CDR3 DNA: TGCAGTGCTAGAACCGACAGGGGGCTAAATGAGCAGTTCTTC
J gene: TRBJ2-1
V gene: TRBV20-1
clone size: many
D gene: TRBD1

CDR3 protein: CAWSREGTMNTEAFF
CDR3 DNA: TGTGCCTGGAGCCGTGAGGGGACGATGAACACTGAAGCTTTCTTT
J gene: TRBJ1-1
V gene: TRBV30
clone size: many
D gene: .

CDR3 protein: CASSYRGQGDTQYF
CDR3 DNA: TGTGCCAGCAGTTACAGGGGGCAGGGAGATACGCAGTATTTT
J gene: TRBJ2-3
V gene: TRBV6-2/TRBV6-3
clone size: few
D gene: TRBD1

CDR3 protein: CASSLEQGVYEQFF
CDR3 DNA: TGTGCCAGCAGCCTGGAGCAGGGGGTGTATGAGCAGTTCTTC
J gene: TRBJ2-1
V gene: TRBV11-2
clone size: many
D gene: TRBD1

CDR3 protein: CASSDPGHDQPQHF
CDR3 DNA: TGTGCCAGCAGTGATCCGGGACACGATCAGCCCCAGCATTTT
J gene: TRBJ1-5
V gene: TRBV6-4
clone size: .
D gene: .

CDR3 protein: CASGVAGDTQYF
CDR3 DNA: TGTGCCAGCGGGGTAGCGGGAGATACGCAGTATTTT
J gene: TRBJ2-3
V gene: TRBV2
clone size: .
D gene: TRBD2

CDR3 protein: CASSQGPGRAGEETQYF
CDR3 DNA: TGCGCCAGCAGCCAAGGGCCCGGGAGGGCGGGAGAAGAGACCCAGTACTTC
J gene: TRBJ2-5
V gene: TRBV4-1
clone size: .
D gene: TRBD2

CDR3 protein: CSVEGGQGAFGYTF
CDR3 DNA: TGCAGCGTTGAAGGCGGACAGGGGGCCTTTGGCTACACCTTC
J gene: TRBJ1-2
V gene: TRBV29-1
clone size: .
D gene: TRBD1

CDR3 protein: CASIPDRSWNTIYF
CDR3 DNA: TGTGCCAGCATCCCGGACAGGAGCTGGAACACCATATATTTT
J gene: TRBJ1-3
V gene: TRBV7-2
clone size: many
D gene: TRBD1

CDR3 protein: CATSDLSNEETQYF
CDR3 DNA: TGTGCCACCAGTGATTTATCCAACGAAGAGACCCAGTACTTC
J gene: TRBJ2-5
V gene: TRBV24-1
clone size: .
D gene: .

CDR3 protein: CASSPYLAGLNFEDEQYF
CDR3 DNA: TGTGCCAGCAGCCCCTATCTAGCGGGACTGAACTTTGAGGACGAGCAGTACTTC
J gene: TRBJ2-7
V gene: TRBV5-6
clone size: many
D gene: TRBD2

CDR3 protein: CASGEVGETQYF
CDR3 DNA: TGTGCCAGCGGGGAGGTCGGGGAGACCCAGTACTTC
J gene: TRBJ2-5
V gene: TRBV2
clone size: many
D gene: .

CDR3 protein: CASSQTISRDTSGGGPNTQYF
CDR3 DNA: TGTGCCAGCAGCCAAACAATCTCCCGGGACACCTCCGGAGGGGGGCCAAATACGCAGTATTTT
J gene: TRBJ2-3
V gene: TRBV3-2
clone size: many
D gene: .

CDR3 protein: CSARPGTSKGYEQYF
CDR3 DNA: TGCAGTGCTAGGCCCGGGACTAGCAAGGGCTACGAGCAGTACTTC
J gene: TRBJ2-7
V gene: TRBV20-1
clone size: many
D gene: TRBD2

CDR3 protein: CSATGTSGYEQYF
CDR3 DNA: TGCAGTGCTACAGGGACTAGCGGCTACGAGCAGTACTTC
J gene: TRBJ2-7
V gene: TRBV20-1
clone size: many
D gene: TRBD2

CDR3 protein: CASSLGRAGGYF
CDR3 DNA: TGTGCCAGCAGCTTAGGTAGGGCCGGCGGGTACTTC
J gene: TRBJ2-7
V gene: TRBV7-9
clone size: many
D gene: .

CDR3 protein: CASSVEGGGGYEQYF
CDR3 DNA: TGTGCCAGCAGCGTAGAGGGAGGGGGAGGCTACGAGCAGTACTTC
J gene: TRBJ2-7
V gene: TRBV9
clone size: few
D gene: .

CDR3 protein: CASSFTGGQTQYF
CDR3 DNA: TGTGCCAGCAGCTTTACAGGGGGGCAGACCCAGTACTTC
J gene: TRBJ2-5
V gene: TRBV5-6
clone size: .
D gene: TRBD1

CDR3 protein: CSARDRAFYIQYF
CDR3 DNA: TGCAGTGCTAGAGATCGAGCCTTTTACATTCAGTACTTC
J gene: TRBJ2-4
V gene: TRBV20-1
clone size: .
D gene: .

CDR3 protein: CASSPTQGVRVPYGYTF
CDR3 DNA: TGTGCCAGCAGCCCAACACAGGGAGTAAGGGTCCCCTATGGCTACACCTTC
J gene: TRBJ1-2
V gene: TRBV7-3
clone size: .
D gene: .

CDR3 protein: CSARAGTNEKLFF
CDR3 DNA: TGCAGTGCTAGGGCCGGGACTAATGAAAAACTGTTTTTT
J gene: TRBJ1-4
V gene: TRBV20-1
clone size: few
D gene: .